These 16 T cell receptor beta chains were sequenced from one sample in a study of identical twins. TCRdb re-analysed the 5' RACE reads in MiXCR, keeping a single row per CDR3 protein. The sample shows 1.5 million or so distinct CDR3 sequences, 25% to 35% of them seen only once. Sequencing was carried out using cord blood. These receptors came from a newborn girl in good health.

The chain has TRBV7-2 and TRBJ2-5; no reliable D call. Looked up from germline, CDR1 is SGHTA and CDR2 is FQGNSA. The CDR3 contains 14 residues. Between the trimmed V and J ends, which lost 2 bases and 3 bases, there was a span of 10 bases. The CDR3 reads CASSLSLAEETQYF. Here the CDR3 DNA reads TGTGCCAGCAGCTTATCTTTGGCGGAAGAGACCCAGTACTTC.

J is TRBJ2-3 and V is TRBV20-1; TRBD2 aligns across 7 bases. Trimming removed 3 bases from V and 0 bases from J; junction bases left unmatched: 3. The CDR3 loop spans 14 amino acids. The germline gives CDR1 DFQATT, CDR2 SNEGSKA (reference sequence). DNA for the CDR3: TGCAGTGCTAGGGCAGCGGGGAGCACAGATACGCAGTATTTT. Amino acid sequence: CSARAAGSTDTQYF.

The chain has TRBV27 and TRBJ1-2; D is ambiguous. V lost 6 bases and J 2 bases, leaving 13 bases between the germline ends. The germline V gene encodes CDR1 MNHEY and CDR2 SMNVEV (reference sequence). CDR3 length equals 14 residues. DNA for the CDR3: TGTGCCAGCAGAAATCCGACACCCAACTATGGCTACACCTTC. Its translation: CASRNPTPNYGYTF.

This clonotype was seen only a few times. The chain is built from TRBV5-1 and TRBJ1-1, with D uncertain. Germline CDR1 is SGHRS and CDR2 is YFSETQ. V was cut by 0 bases and J by 1 base, with 10 bases left in between. The CDR3 length is 15 residues. CDR3 DNA sequence: TGCGCCAGCAGCTTGGACGGGTTAGCGAACACTGAAGCTTTCTTT. Its translation is CASSLDGLANTEAFF.

This clonotype was seen a handful of times. This chain joins TRBV20-1 and TRBJ1-2, with TRBD1 matching 9 bases. The CDR3 length is 12 residues. V shed 3 bases and J 8 bases; nucleotides not matched to a gene: 4. CDR1 DFQATT and CDR2 SNEGSKA come from the germline V gene (reference sequence). In nucleotides, the CDR3 is TGCAGTGCTAGGAGAACAGGGGGCGGCTACACCTTC. This sequence encodes CSARRTGGGYTF.

This clonotype has just a few counts. The CDR3 sequence: CSARGDRENQPQHF. The CDR3 bases are TGCAGTGCTAGAGGGGACAGGGAGAATCAGCCCCAGCATTTT. The J gene is TRBJ1-5, the V gene TRBV20-1; TRBD1 aligns across 9 bases. V shed 1 base, J shed 4 bases, and the junction held 2 bases outside the gene matches. CDR1 and CDR2 (germline): DFQATT, SNEGSKA (reference sequence). This CDR3 comprises 14 residues.

The chain joins TRBV6-6 to TRBJ2-1, with 9 positions matching TRBD2. The CDR3 runs 15 residues. Germline CDR1 reads MNHNY; CDR2 reads SVGAGI (reference sequence). After removal of 2 bases from V and 4 bases from J, the junction contained 3 bases not matched to a gene. CDR3 bases: TGTGCCAGCAGTTACCCACTAGCGGGTTACAATGAGCAGTTCTTC. Protein sequence: CASSYPLAGYNEQFF.

The CDR3 is CASSPRIGYRVTDTQYF. CDR3 nucleotide sequence: TGTGCCAGCAGTCCCCGGATAGGCTATAGGGTAACAGATACGCAGTATTTT. The chain is built from TRBV28 and TRBJ2-3; D remains ambiguous. The CDR3 sequence is 17 residues long. Germline assignment: CDR1 MDHEN and CDR2 SYDVKM. V lost 5 bases to trimming and J lost 3 bases, with 21 bases between them.

This chain joins TRBV6-1 and TRBJ1-5; D remains unclear. The V end lost 2 bases, the J end lost 4 bases, and 18 bases lay between the germline ends. The CDR3 runs 17 residues. The germline CDR1 and CDR2 sequences are MNHNS and SASEGT. The CDR3 DNA sequence: TGTGCCAGCAGTGAAAGTCGCGGTTCGGCAGCAAATCAGCCCCAGCATTTT. Amino acids: CASSESRGSAANQPQHF.

This clonotype was observed a few times. The chain carries TRBV14 and TRBJ2-3; 12 bases align to TRBD2. CDR3 length: 19 residues. Germline V gives CDR1 SGHDN, CDR2 FVKESK. The V and J ends lost 0 bases and 2 bases, in that order; junction bases with no gene match: 9. CDR3 region: CASSQDPALAGGSTDTQYF. The CDR3 DNA sequence: TGTGCCAGCAGCCAAGATCCCGCGCTAGCGGGGGGGTCCACAGATACGCAGTATTTT.

The chain joins TRBV13 to TRBJ1-1, with 9 nucleotides matching TRBD1. With V trimmed by 4 bases and J by 0 bases, 12 bases remained unmatched. CDR1 PRHDT and CDR2 FYEKMQ come from the germline V gene (reference sequence). The CDR3 is 18 amino acids. The CDR3 nucleotides are TGTGCCAGCAGCTCCCCCAGGGACAGGGTGGTTATGAACACTGAAGCTTTCTTT. Its translation is CASSSPRDRVVMNTEAFF.

This clonotype was recorded a few times. The chain employs TRBV14 and TRBJ2-3; 12 bases line up with TRBD2. This CDR3 comprises 18 residues. V shed 1 base and J 3 bases; nucleotides not matched to a gene: 8. Germline V gene lookup returns CDR1 SGHDN and CDR2 FVKESK. As DNA, the CDR3 is TGTGCCAGCAGCCAAGGGCGACTAGCGGGAGCAGGGACAGATACGCAGTATTTT. The encoded protein is CASSQGRLAGAGTDTQYF.

This sequence joins TRBV27 and TRBJ1-2; the D is unclear. This CDR3 has 14 residues. The V gene lost 5 bases and the J gene lost 4 bases, with 14 bases spanning the gap. Germline lookup yields CDR1 MNHEY and CDR2 SMNVEV (reference sequence). In nucleotides, the CDR3 is TGTGCCAGCAGTCCCCTGTGGAGAGGCTATGGCTACACCTTC. It encodes CASSPLWRGYGYTF.

This clonotype was seen ten or more times. This chain links TRBV29-1 with TRBJ2-7, with TRBD2 identical over 9 bases. CDR1 SQVTM and CDR2 ANQGSEA come from the germline V gene. Losses at the gene ends were 4 bases for V and 5 bases for J; bases not matched to a gene: 0. This CDR3 is 11 amino acids long. For the CDR3, the DNA is TGCAGCGTTGGGACTAGCGACGAGCAGTACTTC. Translated, it gives CSVGTSDEQYF.

This chain links TRBV7-9 with TRBJ1-6, with D possibly matching TRBD1 (5 bases). Germline assignment: CDR1 SEHNR and CDR2 FQNEAQ (reference sequence). The CDR3 totals 13 residues. V lost 2 bases and J 8 bases, leaving 7 bases between the germline ends. The CDR3 protein is CASSLKGYSPLHF. CDR3 in DNA: TGTGCCAGCAGCTTAAAGGGGTATTCACCCCTCCACTTT.

Points on this clonotype: At one boundary the junction diverges from the germline segment, which might be a read error. This chain joins TRBV27 and TRBJ1-5; 7 bases align to TRBD1. Looked up from germline, CDR1 is MNHEY and CDR2 is SMNVEV (reference sequence). The CDR3 consists of 14 residues. CDR3: CASSLLGGNRPQHF. The CDR3 DNA sequence: TGTGCCAGCAGTTTATTAGGGGGCAATCGGCCCCAGCATTTT.